This is a list of T cell receptor beta chains from one sample in a study of control samples from healthy donors and cancer patients. The protocol was immunoSEQ multiplex PCR, while the TCRdb copy is restricted to in-frame clones and leaves out a portion. The repertoire holds about 86,000 clones, with 85% to 95% as singletons. The sample comprised blood. The receptors were gathered from a woman younger than 45 in good health. CDR3s include the opening cysteine and the closing phenylalanine or tryptophan. A D gene is named only where the DNA matches it firmly. Where a row states a size, it is once, few, many or the class of an expanded clone; other rows omit it.

j_call	v_call	d_call	clone_size	cdr3_aa	cdr3_nt
TRBJ1-2	TRBV28	-	-	CASSSFGAGDGYTF	TGTGCCAGCAGTTCCTTTGGGGCCGGGGATGGCTACACCTTC
TRBJ1-1	TRBV2	-	-	CASREREGKNTEAFF	TGTGCCAGCAGAGAACGAGAGGGGAAAAACACTGAAGCTTTCTTT
TRBJ2-5	TRBV4-1	TRBD1	-	CASSQPGQSFQETQYF	TGCGCCAGCAGCCAACCGGGACAGAGTTTCCAAGAGACCCAGTACTTC
TRBJ1-5	TRBV5-1	TRBD1	-	CASSPTGLLGQPQHF	TGCGCCAGCAGCCCGACAGGGCTTTTGGGTCAGCCCCAGCATTTT
TRBJ1-1	TRBV19	-	few	CASSINPRGRYTEAFF	TGTGCCAGTAGTATAAACCCGCGCGGGAGGTACACTGAAGCTTTCTTT
TRBJ1-1	TRBV19	-	-	CASSISDRNTEAFF	TGTGCCAGTAGTATATCAGACAGGAACACTGAAGCTTTCTTT
TRBJ2-1	TRBV18	TRBD1	-	CASSSRGRGSYNEQFF	TGTGCCAGCTCAAGCAGGGGGCGCGGGTCCTACAATGAGCAGTTCTTC
TRBJ2-6	TRBV24-1	-	-	CATSDLRRGILITCGANVLTF	TGTGCCACCAGTGATTTGCGACGGGGGATTCTAATAACATGTGGGGCCAACGTCCTGACTTTC
TRBJ1-5	TRBV24-1	TRBD1	once	CATSSTGGNQPQHF	TGTGCCACCAGCTCTACAGGGGGCAATCAGCCCCAGCATTTT
TRBJ2-4	TRBV7-2	-	once	CASSLDTLAKNIQYF	TGTGCCAGCAGCTTGGACACTTTAGCCAAAAACATTCAGTACTTC
TRBJ2-2	TRBV2	-	-	CASSEGLNTGELFF	TGTGCCAGCAGTGAAGGTCTCAACACCGGGGAGCTGTTTTTT
TRBJ1-3	TRBV7-2	-	-	CASKAGLGPGNTIYF	TGTGCCAGCAAGGCCGGTCTGGGCCCTGGAAACACCATATATTTT
TRBJ1-1	TRBV20-1	-	-	CSARRGGGAFF	TGCAGTGCTAGGCGCGGGGGGGGAGCTTTCTTT
TRBJ1-2	TRBV6-1	TRBD1	-	CASSDGDRGYGYTF	TGTGCCAGCAGTGATGGGGACAGGGGCTATGGCTACACCTTC
TRBJ2-3	TRBV28	-	-	CASSDQGPDTQYF	TGTGCCAGCAGTGACCAGGGGCCAGATACGCAGTATTTT
TRBJ2-2	TRBV4-2	-	few	CASSQRGVGTGELFF	TGTGCCAGCAGCCAGCGGGGCGTCGGGACCGGGGAGCTGTTTTTT
TRBJ1-1	TRBV28	TRBD1	-	CASRPGTAEAFF	TGTGCCAGCAGGCCGGGGACAGCTGAAGCTTTCTTT
TRBJ2-2	TRBV5-4	TRBD1	-	CASSLDRGDTGELFF	TGTGCCAGCAGCTTGGACAGGGGGGACACCGGGGAGCTGTTTTTT
TRBJ1-4	TRBV5-1	-	-	CASSFDRTNEKLFF	TGCGCCAGCAGCTTCGACAGGACTAATGAAAAACTGTTTTTT
TRBJ1-5	TRBV6-1	TRBD1	once	CASSEQGAGRSNQPQHF	TGTGCCAGCAGTGAACAGGGGGCGGGGAGAAGCAATCAGCCCCAGCATTTT
TRBJ1-2	TRBV27	TRBD1	-	CASSTTTGYGYTF	TGTGCCAGCAGTACGACGACAGGGTATGGCTACACCTTC
TRBJ1-1	TRBV7-9	TRBD1	-	CASSPGTGGTMTEAFF	TGTGCCAGCAGCCCAGGGACAGGGGGAACAATGACTGAAGCTTTCTTT
TRBJ2-5	TRBV18	TRBD1	-	CASSSPRDRGETQYF	TGTGCCAGCTCATCACCCCGGGACAGGGGAGAGACCCAGTACTTC
TRBJ2-7	TRBV29-1	-	few	CSVEFRDNEQYF	TGCAGCGTTGAGTTCAGGGATAACGAGCAGTACTTC
TRBJ2-5	TRBV5-1	TRBD1	-	CASSFGTGARETQYF	TGCGCCAGCAGCTTCGGGACAGGGGCCCGGGAGACCCAGTACTTC
TRBJ2-1	TRBV25-1	-	-	CASSEYMGNQRNNEQFF	TGTGCCAGCAGTGAATATATGGGGAACCAAAGGAACAATGAGCAGTTCTTC
TRBJ1-1	TRBV5-1	-	-	CASSRHRQQNTEAFF	TGCGCCAGCAGCAGGCACCGACAGCAGAACACTGAAGCTTTCTTT
TRBJ1-1	TRBV7-3	-	-	CASSLSGEGEAFF	TGTGCCAGCAGCCTGTCAGGGGAGGGTGAAGCTTTCTTT
TRBJ1-6	TRBV5-4	TRBD1	-	CASSSGTGGAVYNSPLHF	TGTGCCAGCAGCTCCGGGACAGGGGGCGCAGTGTATAATTCACCCCTCCACTTT
TRBJ2-7	TRBV6-6	TRBD1	-	CASSGQVYEQYF	TGTGCCAGCAGTGGACAGGTCTACGAGCAGTACTTC
TRBJ1-2	TRBV7-8	-	-	CASSPEPGPYGYTF	TGTGCCAGCAGCCCGGAGCCTGGGCCCTATGGCTACACCTTC
TRBJ2-1	TRBV27	TRBD2	-	CASSLGTSGNNEQFF	TGTGCCAGCAGTTTAGGGACTAGCGGAAACAATGAGCAGTTCTTC
TRBJ2-2	TRBV5-1	-	-	CASAMGPQTGELFF	TGCGCCAGCGCGATGGGACCTCAAACCGGGGAGCTGTTTTTT
TRBJ1-1	TRBV30	-	-	CAWSPQWNTEAFF	TGTGCCTGGAGTCCCCAGTGGAACACTGAAGCTTTCTTT
TRBJ2-1	TRBV3-1/TRBV3-2	-	-	CASSQVLNEQFF	TGTGCCAGCAGCCAAGTTCTCAATGAGCAGTTCTTC
TRBJ1-2	TRBV7-2	-	-	CASSPGPAGDYGYTF	TGTGCCAGCAGCCCCGGACCCGCAGGCGACTATGGCTACACCTTC
TRBJ2-3	TRBV19	-	few	CASSISSTNTDTQYF	TGTGCCAGTAGTATTTCCTCGACAAACACAGATACGCAGTATTTT